These T cell receptor beta chains were read from a single sample in a study of early T cells in non-severe SARS-CoV-2 infection. TCRdb reprocessed the 5' RACE reads via MiXCR and lists one record per CDR3 protein. Of 75,000 or so distinct CDR3 sequences in the sample, 11% to 15% were seen once. Input material: whole blood. The source is an adult who was a healthcare worker with PCR-confirmed SARS-CoV-2 infection or an uninfected control (not recorded which). Each CDR3 is given with its conserved first and last residue.

TRBJ1-2 | TRBV9 | CASSVAAYGYTF
TRBJ1-1 | TRBV7-9 | CASSLMENTEAFF
TRBJ2-3 | TRBV20-1 | CSARGNTDTQYF
TRBJ2-1 | TRBV7-2 | CASSQTGAPGNEQFF
TRBJ2-7 | TRBV18 | CASSPSKAGGAYEQYF
TRBJ2-7 | TRBV29-1 | CSAYWDRGNYEQYF
TRBJ1-5 | TRBV20-1 | CSAKSGYSNQPQHF
TRBJ2-3 | TRBV4-2 | CASSQDKVTGASTDTQYF
TRBJ2-7 | TRBV5-1 | CASSLGRQGLSEQYF
TRBJ2-6 | TRBV6-6 | CAGLHTGRPHGGANVLTF
TRBJ2-3 | TRBV6-4 | CASSDVAGARDTQYF
TRBJ2-1 | TRBV3-1 | CASSQQPGLAGEQFF
TRBJ2-3 | TRBV7-2 | CASSHTSTDTQYF
TRBJ2-2 | TRBV7-9 | CASTPPVLNTGELFF
TRBJ1-1 | TRBV6-2/TRBV6-3 | CASSKIGEGTEAFF
TRBJ1-5 | TRBV6-6 | CAIQTGGGNQPQHF
TRBJ2-7 | TRBV20-1 | CSARFRSYEQYF